This TCR beta chain was retrieved from a study of response to subunit inactivated influenza vaccine. Study-level findings and limits: After each seasonal influenza vaccination, few new T cells are recruited, the authors suggested.

There are 13 residues in the CDR3. The germline V gene has CDR1 KGHSH and CDR2 LQKENI. V was cut by 0 bases and J by 6 bases, with 6 bases left in between. TCRdb re-called the RT-PCR reads through MiXCR, storing one row per CDR3 protein. The sample holds approximately 730,000 distinct CDR3 sequences; approximately 14% are singletons and the top ten take 5.5% to 7%. Of note for this clonotype: Antigen specificity is unknown.

The sequencing here drew on PBMCs from blood, taken roughly 15 days before vaccination. This receptor was identified in a man over 45 who received an inactivated influenza vaccine. This chain links TRBV18 with TRBJ2-1; D gene uncertain. The CDR3 bases are TGTGCCAGCTCACCACCTGCCAGCAATGAGCAGTTCTTC. The encoded protein is CASSPPASNEQFF.